Shown below are 28 T cell receptor beta chains from a single sample sequenced in a study of OX40 agonist ivuxolimab in advanced cancers. The repertoire was sequenced with immunoSEQ multiplex PCR; TCRdb's copy has only in-frame clones and lacks some. Of tens of thousands of clones detected, over 80% appear once; the ten largest clones hold around 12%. Specimen: CD4+ or CD8+ T cells sorted from blood, collected in a trial of the OX40 agonist ivuxolimab. Every receptor here comes from an adult with an advanced solid tumor such as melanoma, head and neck, liver or kidney cancer.

This chain uses TRBV5-6 with TRBJ2-2, with TRBD1 identical over 7 bases. V was pared by 5 bases and J by 8 bases, with 6 bases of the junction left unmatched. The CDR3 is 13 residues long. The germline gives CDR1 SGHDT, CDR2 YYEEEE. As DNA, the CDR3 is TGTGCCAGCAGGAACAGGGGCCCGGGGGAGCTGTTTTTT. Amino acid sequence: CASRNRGPGELFF. The variable domain in full, with the rest retrieved from reference TRBV5-6 and TRBJ2-2, is DAGVTQSPTHLIKTRGQQVTLRCSPKSGHDTVSWYQQALGQGPQFIFQYYEEEERQRGNFPDRFSGHQFPNYSSELNVNALLLGDSALYLCASRNRGPGELFFGEGSRLTVL.

CDR3 DNA: TGTGCCAGCAGGGTGGACAGGGGGGGCGGCACTGAAGCTTTCTTT. This codes for CASRVDRGGGTEAFF. The chain is built from TRBV2 and TRBJ1-1; the match to TRBD1 covers 10 bases. J gave up 4 bases and V 6 bases, and 8 bases lay outside the gene matches. The V gene's germline CDR1 is SNHLY and CDR2 FYNNEI. CDR3 length: 15 residues.

This chain uses TRBV5-5 with TRBJ2-3; a possible D gene is TRBD1 (5 bases). CDR1 and CDR2 from the germline V gene are SGHKS and YYEKEE (reference sequence). CDR3 size: 15 residues. Trimming removed 3 bases at V and 3 bases at J, with 14 bases between. CDR3 sequence (DNA): TGTGCCAGCAGCTCTCGGCAGGGTGGAACAGATACGCAGTATTTT. This codes for CASSSRQGGTDTQYF.

The CDR3 DNA reads TGTGCCATCAGCCCCGGAGGGGACACTGAAGCTTTCTTT. It yields the protein CAISPGGDTEAFF. This sequence joins TRBV10-3 and TRBJ1-1; D is possibly TRBD1 (5 bases). CDR3 length: 13 residues. V was pared by 6 bases and J by 3 bases, with 11 bases between. The germline CDR1 and CDR2 sequences are ENHRY and SYGVKD.

This chain links TRBV5-4 with TRBJ2-7, with a possible D match to TRBD2 (6 bases). From germline, CDR1 is SGHNT and CDR2 YYREEE (reference sequence). Trimming cost V 0 bases and J 4 bases, with 14 bases left between them. This CDR3 is 15 amino acids long. The CDR3 DNA reads TGTGCCAGCAGCTTGGGATGGGCAGGAGGGTACGAGCAGTACTTC. Residues: CASSLGWAGGYEQYF.

The chain has TRBV28 and TRBJ1-1; the match to TRBD1 covers 9 bases. V dropped 5 bases and J dropped 7; count of bases not matched to a gene: 8. From germline, CDR1 is MDHEN and CDR2 SYDVKM. This CDR3 region has 14 residues. The DNA of the CDR3 is TGTGCCAGCAGTGCCTGGACAGGGGTTGATGAAGCTTTCTTT. It encodes CASSAWTGVDEAFF.

The chain carries TRBV4-1 and TRBJ2-3; 7 nucleotides match TRBD2. This CDR3 region has 16 residues. Germline CDR1 reads MGHRA; CDR2 reads YSYEKL. V was clipped by 4 bases and J by 6 bases; unmatched bases: 13. The CDR3: CASSLSAAGDSDTQYF. The CDR3 DNA is TGCGCCAGCAGCCTATCAGCGGCGGGAGACTCGGATACGCAGTATTTT.

The chain combines TRBV7-2 with TRBJ1-5; no reliable D call. CDR1 and CDR2 from the germline V gene are SGHTA and FQGNSA. Trimming cost V 5 bases and J 5 bases, with 7 bases left between them. The CDR3 runs to 12 residues. Here the CDR3 reads CASSDGDQPQHF. For the CDR3, the DNA is TGTGCCAGCAGCGACGGGGATCAGCCCCAGCATTTT.

This chain connects TRBV6-1 to TRBJ1-5; 9 nucleotides line up with TRBD1. The CDR3 totals 14 residues. V shed 0 bases, J shed 7 bases, and the junction held 1 base outside the gene matches. Germline V CDR1 and CDR2: MNHNS, SASEGT. The CDR3: CASSEATGGQPQHF. The CDR3 DNA sequence: TGTGCCAGCAGTGAAGCGACAGGGGGACAGCCCCAGCATTTT.

Only one count was recorded for this clone. In DNA, the CDR3 is TGTGCCAGCAGCTTAGTTCTCCTAGCGGGGGCGGCCACAGATACGCAGTATTTT. It is translated as CASSLVLLAGAATDTQYF. This chain joins TRBV7-2 and TRBJ2-3; 10 bases are a match to TRBD2. Germline-derived CDR1 and CDR2 are SGHTA and FQGNSA. The CDR3 is made up of 18 amino acids. Germline trimming cut 1 base from V and 2 bases from J; bases unmatched to any gene: 9.

The chain carries TRBV7-3 and TRBJ2-5; D is undetermined. V was shortened by 2 bases and J by 0 bases, with 7 bases between the two germline ends. There are 14 residues in the CDR3. CDR1 is SGHTA and CDR2 is FQGTGA in the germline V gene. The CDR3: CASSLAGYQETQYF. CDR3 DNA sequence: TGTGCCAGCAGCTTAGCTGGGTACCAAGAGACCCAGTACTTC.

The chain carries TRBV7-2 and TRBJ2-2; D not certain. CDR3 size: 13 residues. Trimming shortened V by 6 bases and J by 1 base, and 6 bases separated the two germline ends. Per germline, CDR1 SGHTA and CDR2 FQGNSA. The CDR3 DNA reads TGTGCCAGCAGTCGGGTGAACACCGGGGAGCTGTTTTTT. Protein sequence: CASSRVNTGELFF. Complete variable domain (other parts from reference TRBV7-2 and TRBJ2-2): GAGVSQSPSNKVTEKGKDVELRCDPISGHTALYWYRQSLGQGLEFLIYFQGNSAPDKSGLPSDRFSAERTGGSVSTLTIQRTQQEDSAVYLCASSRVNTGELFFGEGSRLTVL.

The table lists this clone with a count of one. The gene calls are TRBV28 and TRBJ2-5; 7 nucleotides match TRBD1. The CDR3 runs to 15 residues. Germline V lookup: CDR1 MDHEN, CDR2 SYDVKM. V was clipped by 5 bases and J by 2 bases; unmatched bases: 8. The CDR3, as DNA: TGTGCCAGCAGTCAAACAGGGGTGGAGCAAGAGACCCAGTACTTC. This gives the protein CASSQTGVEQETQYF.

The rearrangement links TRBV5-1 to TRBJ1-6, with D possibly being TRBD1 (5 bases). The germline V and J ends were trimmed by 5 bases and 5 bases, with 11 bases remaining between them. Germline-derived CDR1 and CDR2 are SGHRS and YFSETQ. This CDR3 region has 14 residues. In DNA form, the CDR3 reads TGCGCCAGCAGTTGGGTGGGGGATAATTCACCCCTCCACTTT. It specifies CASSWVGDNSPLHF.

The chain recombines TRBV28 with TRBJ2-2; no firm D call. The V gene lost 8 bases and the J gene lost 7 bases, with 8 bases spanning the gap. Germline-derived CDR1 and CDR2 are MDHEN and SYDVKM. The CDR3 runs 11 residues. The CDR3 loop reads CASRSGGELFF. For the CDR3, the DNA is TGTGCCAGCCGGAGTGGCGGGGAGCTGTTTTTT.

The gene calls are TRBV28 and TRBJ1-4; the match to TRBD1 covers 7 bases. The length of the CDR3 is 14 residues. V lost 6 bases to trimming and J lost 7 bases; unmatched junction nucleotides: 8. Germline CDR1 reads MDHEN; CDR2 reads SYDVKM. CDR3 nucleotides: TGTGCCAGCAGAGGGGGCGGTTGGTCTGAAAAACTGTTTTTT. Its translation is CASRGGGWSEKLFF.

This clone showed up just a few times. Other DNA sequences from this sample encode an identical CDR3 as well. V gene TRBV28 combines with J gene TRBJ2-4, with D tentatively TRBD1 (5 bases). The CDR3 has 16 amino acids. Trimming pared 6 bases from V and 0 bases from J, leaving 15 bases between. Germline CDR1 is MDHEN and CDR2 is SYDVKM. The CDR3 DNA reads TGTGCCAGCAGCCGCCCAGGACAAGTAGCCAAAAACATTCAGTACTTC. Translated, it gives CASSRPGQVAKNIQYF. Looking up the rest from reference TRBV28 and TRBJ2-4 gives the full variable domain: DVKVTQSSRYLVKRTGEKVFLECVQDMDHENMFWYRQDPGLGLRLIYFSYDVKMKEKGDIPEGYSVSREKKERFSLILESASTNQTSMYLCASSRPGQVAKNIQYFGAGTRLSVL.

The V gene is TRBV6-1, the J gene TRBJ2-7; 15 bases line up with TRBD2. This CDR3 contains 16 residues. Germline trimming cut 3 bases from V and 4 bases from J; bases unmatched to any gene: 4. Germline V gene lookup returns CDR1 MNHNS and CDR2 SASEGT. This CDR3 is CASSDGLAGGEYEQYV. In DNA form, the CDR3 reads TGTGCCAGCAGTGATGGACTAGCGGGGGGGGAATACGAGCAGTACGTC.

The rearrangement uses TRBV2 and TRBJ2-2, with D possibly being TRBD1 (6 bases). In germline, CDR1 is SNHLY, CDR2 FYNNEI. V was shortened by 1 base and J by 6 bases, with 12 bases between the two germline ends. The CDR3 loop spans 15 amino acids. The CDR3 spells CASSEGYRASGELFF. The CDR3 bases are TGTGCCAGCAGTGAAGGGTACAGGGCTTCCGGGGAGCTGTTTTTT.

The genes are TRBV7-9 and TRBJ2-5; TRBD1 might be the D (6 bases). Germline-derived CDR1 and CDR2 are SEHNR and FQNEAQ (reference sequence). The CDR3 runs to 15 residues. V was trimmed by 3 bases and J by 2 bases, leaving 13 bases between them. CDR3 in DNA: TGTGCCAGCAGCTTTTTAGGGGGTCCACAAGAGACCCAGTACTTC. Protein: CASSFLGGPQETQYF. Drawing the rest from reference TRBV7-9 and TRBJ2-5, the complete variable domain is DTGVSQNPRHKITKRGQNVTFRCDPISEHNRLYWYRQTLGQGPEFLTYFQNEAQLEKSRLLSDRFSAERPKGSFSTLEIQRTEQGDSAMYLCASSFLGGPQETQYFGPGTRLLVL.

DNA of the CDR3: TGCGCCAGCAGACCTACAGGGGGTAGCGGGAGTTCCTACAATGAGCAGTTCTTC. It specifies CASRPTGGSGSSYNEQFF. The rearrangement joins TRBV4-1 to TRBJ2-1; TRBD2 might be the D (9 bases). Germline V CDR1 and CDR2: MGHRA, YSYEKL. The CDR3 loop spans 18 amino acids. Trimming cost V 6 bases and J 1 base, with 22 bases left between them.

The chain carries TRBV6-4 and TRBJ1-1; the match to TRBD1 covers 8 bases. Germline V gene sequence: CDR1 MRHNA, CDR2 SNTAGT. The V gene end was trimmed by 6 bases and the J gene end by 3 bases; junction bases not matched to a gene: 6. The CDR3 contains 14 residues. This chain's CDR3 is CASSRTGMDTEAFF. In DNA form, the CDR3 reads TGTGCCAGCAGCAGGACAGGGATGGACACTGAAGCTTTCTTT.

The chain recombines TRBV7-3 with TRBJ2-1; weak D call: TRBD2 (5 bases). Between the trimmed V and J ends, which lost 1 base and 4 bases, there was a span of 11 bases. Germline-derived CDR1 and CDR2 are SGHTA and FQGTGA. The CDR3 sequence is 15 residues long. The chain's CDR3 is CASSLMEVGYNEQFF. The DNA of the CDR3 is TGTGCCAGCAGCTTAATGGAGGTGGGGTACAATGAGCAGTTCTTC. Based on the CDR3 plus reference TRBV7-3 and TRBJ2-1, the full variable domain is GAGVSQTPSNKVTEKGKYVELRCDPISGHTALYWYRQSLGQGPEFLIYFQGTGAADDSGLPNDRFFAVRPEGSVSTLKIQRTERGDSAVYLCASSLMEVGYNEQFFGPGTRLTVL.

The chain employs TRBV5-4 and TRBJ2-3; 13 bases fit TRBD2. V trimming: 4 bases; J trimming: 3 bases; junction bases outside the gene matches: 5. Germline V lookup: CDR1 SGHNT, CDR2 YYREEE (reference sequence). The CDR3 consists of 16 residues. The CDR3 loop is CASSRGLAGVTDTQYF. CDR3 DNA sequence: TGTGCCAGCAGCAGAGGACTAGCGGGAGTTACAGATACGCAGTATTTT.

V and J are TRBV10-3 and TRBJ2-2, with 8 bases that match TRBD1. Germline V lookup: CDR1 ENHRY, CDR2 SYGVKD. V was clipped by 4 bases and J by 5 bases; unmatched bases: 6. This CDR3 is built from 15 residues. In DNA form, the CDR3 reads TGTGCCATCAGTGGACAGGGGTCCTCAACCGGGGAGCTGTTTTTT. Its translation: CAISGQGSSTGELFF.

The chain employs TRBV7-7 and TRBJ1-4; D remains ambiguous. Germline V lookup: CDR1 SSHAT, CDR2 FNYEAQ (reference sequence). V was cut by 2 bases and J by 7 bases, with 8 bases left in between. The CDR3 covers 13 residues. DNA for the CDR3: TGTGCCAGCAGCTTAAGTCAGAGTGAAAAACTGTTTTTT. This sequence encodes CASSLSQSEKLFF.

This clone was detected only once. V usage is TRBV6-5 and J usage is TRBJ2-3; TRBD2 agrees at 8 bases. The junction had 3 bases not matched to a gene; V was cut back by 6 bases and J by 4 bases. From germline, CDR1 is MNHEY and CDR2 SVGAGI. This CDR3 region has 13 residues. As DNA, the CDR3 is TGTGCCAGCAGCCGGACTAGCTCAGATACGCAGTATTTT. The encoded protein is CASSRTSSDTQYF.

This chain uses TRBV21-1 with TRBJ1-4. TRBV21-1 corresponds to a pseudogene. The CDR3 sequence is 14 residues long. For the CDR3, the DNA is TGTGCCAGCAGCAGAGAGGTTCTCAATGAAAAACTGTTTTTT. Its translation is CASSREVLNEKLFF.